The 2 T cell receptor beta chains reported below all come from one sample, sequenced in a study of shared clonotypes between healthy human individuals. Clones were read by immunoSEQ multiplex PCR, and TCRdb kept only the in-frame ones, dropping some. The repertoire holds about 2,100,000 clones, with about 92% as singletons. As defined, naive CD8 cells were CD45RO-negative and positively selected for CCR7, with terminally differentiated effector memory CD45RA+ cells excluded. Sample: naive CD8+ T cells from PBMCs. Source of these receptors: a man in his late teens or twenties in good health. Some clones in this sample may be carry-over from other donors' samples.

This sequence joins TRBV7-8 and TRBJ2-5; TRBD2 is a possible D gene (6 bases). From germline, CDR1 is SGHVS and CDR2 FQNEAQ. This CDR3 has 11 residues. Deletions cut 7 bases from V and 7 bases from J, with 10 bases between. The CDR3 here is CASILRGTQYF. CDR3 sequence (DNA): TGTGCCAGCATCCTGCGGGGGACCCAGTACTTC.

On this clone: The junction does not match germline at one end; this may be a read error. The genes are TRBV11-2 and TRBJ2-3; possible D gene TRBD2, 6 bases. Germline V gives CDR1 SGHAT, CDR2 FQNNGV. The CDR3 spans 11 residues. The CDR3, as DNA: TGTGCCAGCAGCTCCGGGACTCACGTGGATTTT. Its translation is CASSSGTHVDF.